This TCR beta chain was retrieved from a study of cytomegalovirus exposure and HLA in healthy donors. The study, taken as a whole, reports: Reports credit the classifier with highly specific, highly sensitive diagnosis of cytomegalovirus status. Productive rates of about 87% or about 30% were seen for most TCR beta V segments in an earlier analysis. The authors listed 180 or so TCR beta chains as cytomegalovirus-associated. When a later analysis was performed, an Asian-associated ancestry cluster reportedly had fewer N-insertions than the approximately 690-donor mean.

This clone was seen just once. Its cognate antigen is unknown. This CDR3 spans 15 amino acids. The ends lost 6 bases at V and 10 bases at J; junction bases unmatched: 11. Germline values: CDR1 SNHLY, CDR2 FYNNEI. Researchers ran the PCR with 60 Vbeta and 13 Jbeta primers. Using immunoSEQ multiplex PCR, the repertoire was profiled, and TCRdb retains in-frame clones only, with some absent. Of around 100,000 clones in the sample, 82% were seen once. This sequence joins TRBV2 and TRBJ1-6; 8 bases fit TRBD1. The sequenced sample consisted of PBMCs. The sequence was obtained from a woman younger than 35 in good health and CMV-seronegative. CDR3 sequence (DNA): TGTGCCAGCAGATTACAGGACAGGGACGCATCACCCCTCCACTTT. Protein sequence: CASRLQDRDASPLHF.